This T cell receptor beta chain was identified in a study of cytomegalovirus exposure and HLA in healthy donors. About the research overall: Roughly 80 million unique TCRs from HLA-typed donors were held in an early data release.

PCR primers comprised 60 Vbeta and 13 Jbeta primers. Clones were read by immunoSEQ multiplex PCR, and TCRdb kept only the in-frame ones, dropping some. The sample includes 90,000 to 120,000 clones, roughly 76% seen only once; the top ten take about 2.3%. Trimming took 4 bases from V and 3 from J; bases not matched to a gene: 3. The germline gives CDR1 SGDLS, CDR2 YYNGEE. CDR3 length: 14 amino acids. Sequences were obtained from PBMCs. The V call is TRBV9, the J call TRBJ1-5; 8 nucleotides match TRBD1. The source is a man younger than 30 in good health and CMV-seronegative. CDR3 nucleotide sequence: TGTGCCAGCAGCAGACAGGGGATCAATCAGCCCCAGCATTTT. It is translated as CASSRQGINQPQHF.